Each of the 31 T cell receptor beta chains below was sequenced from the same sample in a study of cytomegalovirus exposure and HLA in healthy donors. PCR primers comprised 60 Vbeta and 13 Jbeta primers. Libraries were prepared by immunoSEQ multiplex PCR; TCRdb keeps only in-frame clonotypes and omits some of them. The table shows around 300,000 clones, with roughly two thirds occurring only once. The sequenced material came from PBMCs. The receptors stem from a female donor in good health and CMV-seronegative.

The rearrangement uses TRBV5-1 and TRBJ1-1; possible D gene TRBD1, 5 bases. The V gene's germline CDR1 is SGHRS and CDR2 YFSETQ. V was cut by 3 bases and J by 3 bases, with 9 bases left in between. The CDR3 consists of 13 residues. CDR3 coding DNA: TGCGCCAGCAGCTCCCAGGGTTACACTGAAGCTTTCTTT. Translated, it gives CASSSQGYTEAFF.

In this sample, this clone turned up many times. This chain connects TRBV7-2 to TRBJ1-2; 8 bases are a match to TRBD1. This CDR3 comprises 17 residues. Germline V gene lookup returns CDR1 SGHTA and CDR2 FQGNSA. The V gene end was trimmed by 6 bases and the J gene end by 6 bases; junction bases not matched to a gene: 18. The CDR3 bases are TGTGCCAGCAGTAGTGACAGGGGTATTGTTGTGGTCGATGGCTACACCTTC. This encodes CASSSDRGIVVVDGYTF.

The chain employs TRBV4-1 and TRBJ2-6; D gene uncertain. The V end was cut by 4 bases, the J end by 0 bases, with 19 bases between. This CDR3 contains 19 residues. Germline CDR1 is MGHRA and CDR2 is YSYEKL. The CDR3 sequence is CASSLDPLIPLSGANVLTF. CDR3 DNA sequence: TGCGCCAGCAGCCTCGACCCACTAATCCCTCTCTCTGGGGCCAACGTCCTGACTTTC.

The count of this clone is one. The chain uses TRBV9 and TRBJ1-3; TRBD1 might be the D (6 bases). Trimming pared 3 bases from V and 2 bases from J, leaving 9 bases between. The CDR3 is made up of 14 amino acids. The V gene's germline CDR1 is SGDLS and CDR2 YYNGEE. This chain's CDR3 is CASSAYRAGNTIYF. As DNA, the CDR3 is TGTGCCAGCAGCGCTTACAGGGCTGGAAACACCATATATTTT.

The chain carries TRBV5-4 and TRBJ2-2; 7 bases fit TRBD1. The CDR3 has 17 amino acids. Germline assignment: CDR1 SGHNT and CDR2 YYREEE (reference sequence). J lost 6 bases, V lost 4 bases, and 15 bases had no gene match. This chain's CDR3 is CASSPTTGSLRAGELFF. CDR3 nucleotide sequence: TGTGCCAGCAGCCCAACGACAGGGAGCTTGAGGGCCGGGGAGCTGTTTTTT.

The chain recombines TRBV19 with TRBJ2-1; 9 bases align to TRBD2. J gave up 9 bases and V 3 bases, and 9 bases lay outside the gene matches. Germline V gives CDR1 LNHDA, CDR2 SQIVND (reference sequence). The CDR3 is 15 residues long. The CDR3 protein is CASSMFGTSFGEQFF. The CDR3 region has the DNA TGTGCCAGTAGTATGTTCGGGACTAGCTTCGGTGAGCAGTTCTTC.

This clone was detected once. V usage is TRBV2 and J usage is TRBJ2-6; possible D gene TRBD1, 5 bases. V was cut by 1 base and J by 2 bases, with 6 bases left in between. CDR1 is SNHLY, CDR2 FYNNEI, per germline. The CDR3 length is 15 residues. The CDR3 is CASSEGRAGANVLTF. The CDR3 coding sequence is TGTGCCAGCAGTGAAGGCAGGGCTGGGGCCAACGTCCTGACTTTC.

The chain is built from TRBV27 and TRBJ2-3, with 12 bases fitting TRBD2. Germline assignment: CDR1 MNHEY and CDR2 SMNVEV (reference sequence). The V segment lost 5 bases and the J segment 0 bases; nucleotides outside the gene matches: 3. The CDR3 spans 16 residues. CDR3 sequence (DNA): TGTGCCAGCAGTCCAGGGACTAGCGGGAGCACAGATACGCAGTATTTT. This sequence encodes CASSPGTSGSTDTQYF.

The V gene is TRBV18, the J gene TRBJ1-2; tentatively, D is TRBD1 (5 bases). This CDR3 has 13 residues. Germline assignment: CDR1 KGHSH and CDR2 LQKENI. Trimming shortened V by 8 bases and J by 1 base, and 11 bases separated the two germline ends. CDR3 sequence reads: CASSPGDNYGYTF. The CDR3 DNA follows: TGTGCCAGCAGCCCGGGGGATAACTATGGCTACACCTTC.

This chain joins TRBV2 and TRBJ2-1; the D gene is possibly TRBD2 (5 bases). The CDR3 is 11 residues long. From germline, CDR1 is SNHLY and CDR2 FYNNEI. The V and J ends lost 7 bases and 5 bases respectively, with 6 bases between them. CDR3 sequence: CASNGDNEQFF. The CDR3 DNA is TGTGCCAGCAACGGGGACAATGAGCAGTTCTTC.

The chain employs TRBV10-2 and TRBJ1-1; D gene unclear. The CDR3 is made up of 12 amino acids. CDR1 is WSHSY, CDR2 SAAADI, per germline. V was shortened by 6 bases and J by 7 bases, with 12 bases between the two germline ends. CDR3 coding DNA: TGCGCCAGCAGGGGAGGGCAGGTTGAAGCTTTCTTT. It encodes CASRGGQVEAFF.

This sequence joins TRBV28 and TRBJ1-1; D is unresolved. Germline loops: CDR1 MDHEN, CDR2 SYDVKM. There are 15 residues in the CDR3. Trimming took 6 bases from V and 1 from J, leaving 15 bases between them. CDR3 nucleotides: TGTGCCAGCAGCCCATCGGGAAACAAGAACACTGAAGCTTTCTTT. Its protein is CASSPSGNKNTEAFF.

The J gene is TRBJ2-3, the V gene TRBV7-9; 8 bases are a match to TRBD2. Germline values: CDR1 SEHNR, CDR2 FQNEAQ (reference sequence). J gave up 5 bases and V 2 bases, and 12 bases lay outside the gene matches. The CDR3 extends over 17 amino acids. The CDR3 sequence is CASSLPGGPSRQDTQYF. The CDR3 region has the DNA TGTGCCAGCAGCTTACCGGGAGGGCCCTCCCGGCAAGATACGCAGTATTTT. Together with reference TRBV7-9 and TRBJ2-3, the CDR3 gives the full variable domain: DTGVSQNPRHKITKRGQNVTFRCDPISEHNRLYWYRQTLGQGPEFLTYFQNEAQLEKSRLLSDRFSAERPKGSFSTLEIQRTEQGDSAMYLCASSLPGGPSRQDTQYFGPGTRLTVL.

The CDR3 nucleotides read TGTGCCAGCAAGGTAGGCGGGACTAAATACGAGCAGTACTTC. This translates into CASKVGGTKYEQYF. V usage is TRBV28 and J usage is TRBJ2-7, with 7 positions matching TRBD2. The trim removed 7 bases at V and 4 bases at J, leaving 10 bases unmatched. Germline V gene lookup returns CDR1 MDHEN and CDR2 SYDVKM. This CDR3 has 14 residues.

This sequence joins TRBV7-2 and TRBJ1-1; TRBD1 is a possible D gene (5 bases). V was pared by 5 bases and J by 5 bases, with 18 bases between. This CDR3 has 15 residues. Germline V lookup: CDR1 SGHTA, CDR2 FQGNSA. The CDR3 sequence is CASSKPERGGTEAFF. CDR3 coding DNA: TGTGCCAGCAGCAAACCCGAAAGGGGAGGTACTGAAGCTTTCTTT.

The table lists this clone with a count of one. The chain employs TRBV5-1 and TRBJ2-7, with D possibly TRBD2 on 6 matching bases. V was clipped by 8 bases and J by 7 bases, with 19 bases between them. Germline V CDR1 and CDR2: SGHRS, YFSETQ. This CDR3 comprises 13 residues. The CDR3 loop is CARNRDWVREQYF. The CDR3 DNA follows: TGCGCCAGGAACCGGGACTGGGTACGGGAGCAGTACTTC. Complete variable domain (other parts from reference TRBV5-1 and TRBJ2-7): KAGVTQTPRYLIKTRGQQVTLSCSPISGHRSVSWYQQTPGQGLQFLFEYFSETQRNKGNFPGRFSGRQFSNSRSEMNVSTLELGDSALYLCARNRDWVREQYFGPGTRLTVT.

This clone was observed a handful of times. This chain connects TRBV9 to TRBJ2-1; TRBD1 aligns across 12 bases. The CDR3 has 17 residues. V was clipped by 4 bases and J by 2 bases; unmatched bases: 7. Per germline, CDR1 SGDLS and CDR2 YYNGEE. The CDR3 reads CASSQTGQGAPYNEQFF. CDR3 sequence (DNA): TGTGCCAGCAGCCAGACGGGACAGGGGGCCCCCTACAATGAGCAGTTCTTC.

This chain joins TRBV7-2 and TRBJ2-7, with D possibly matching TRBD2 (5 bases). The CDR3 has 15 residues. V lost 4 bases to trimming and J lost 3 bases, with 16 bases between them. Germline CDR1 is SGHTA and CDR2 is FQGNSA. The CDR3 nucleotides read TGTGCCAGCAGCTCGGCTCGGGGATCACACTACGAGCAGTACTTC. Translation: CASSSARGSHYEQYF.

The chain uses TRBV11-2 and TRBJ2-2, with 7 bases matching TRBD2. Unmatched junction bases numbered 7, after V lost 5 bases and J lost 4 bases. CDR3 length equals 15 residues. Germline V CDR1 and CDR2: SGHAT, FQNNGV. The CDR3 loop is CASSLQRGVTGELFF. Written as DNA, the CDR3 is TGTGCCAGCAGCCTACAGCGGGGAGTCACCGGGGAGCTGTTTTTT.

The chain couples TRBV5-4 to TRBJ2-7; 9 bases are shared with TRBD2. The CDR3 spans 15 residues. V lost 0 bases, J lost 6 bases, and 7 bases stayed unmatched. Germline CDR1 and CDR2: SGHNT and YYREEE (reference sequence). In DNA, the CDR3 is TGTGCCAGCAGCTTGGGCGGGCTAGCGGGACTCGAGCAGTACTTC. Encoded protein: CASSLGGLAGLEQYF.

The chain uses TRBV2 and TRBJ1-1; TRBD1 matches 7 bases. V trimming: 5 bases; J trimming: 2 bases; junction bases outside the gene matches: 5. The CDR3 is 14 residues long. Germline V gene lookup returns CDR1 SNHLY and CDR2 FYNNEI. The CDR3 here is CASSRDSGNTEAFF. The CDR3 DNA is TGTGCCAGCAGTCGGGACAGCGGTAACACTGAAGCTTTCTTT.

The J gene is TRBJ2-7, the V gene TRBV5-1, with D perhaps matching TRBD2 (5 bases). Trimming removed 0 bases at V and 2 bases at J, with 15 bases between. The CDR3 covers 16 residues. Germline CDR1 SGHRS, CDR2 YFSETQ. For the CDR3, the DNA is TGCGCCAGCAGCTTGGTAGGCGGAGGTCCCGCCTACGAGCAGTACTTC. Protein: CASSLVGGGPAYEQYF.

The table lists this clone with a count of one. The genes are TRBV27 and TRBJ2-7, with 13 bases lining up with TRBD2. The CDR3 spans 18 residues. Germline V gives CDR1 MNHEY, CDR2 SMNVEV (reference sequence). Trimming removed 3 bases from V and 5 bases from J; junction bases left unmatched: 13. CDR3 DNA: TGTGCCAGCAGTTTTTACTCGATGGGACTAGCGGGATCCAACGAGCAGTACTTC. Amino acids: CASSFYSMGLAGSNEQYF.

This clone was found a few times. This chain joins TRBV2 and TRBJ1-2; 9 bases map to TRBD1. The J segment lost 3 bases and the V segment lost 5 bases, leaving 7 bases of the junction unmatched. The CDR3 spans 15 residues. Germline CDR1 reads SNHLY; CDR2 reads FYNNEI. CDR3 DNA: TGTGCCAGCAGTCCTCGGGACAGGGACTACTATGGCTACACCTTC. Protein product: CASSPRDRDYYGYTF.

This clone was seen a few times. The CDR3 spells CASSLVRGGTGELFF. The DNA of the CDR3 is TGTGCCAGCAGCTTGGTTCGGGGAGGCACCGGGGAGCTGTTTTTT. The chain uses TRBV5-4 and TRBJ2-2, with D possibly being TRBD2 (6 bases). Germline V gene data show CDR1 as SGHNT and CDR2 as YYREEE (reference sequence). V lost 0 bases, J lost 4 bases, and 10 bases lay in between. The CDR3 spans 15 residues.

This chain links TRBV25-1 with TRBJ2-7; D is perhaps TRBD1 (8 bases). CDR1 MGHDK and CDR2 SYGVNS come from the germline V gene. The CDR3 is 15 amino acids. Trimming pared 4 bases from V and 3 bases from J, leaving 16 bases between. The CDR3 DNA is TGTGCCAGCAGTGCAGACAGGGGAGGGATCTACGAGCAGTACTTC. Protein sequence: CASSADRGGIYEQYF.

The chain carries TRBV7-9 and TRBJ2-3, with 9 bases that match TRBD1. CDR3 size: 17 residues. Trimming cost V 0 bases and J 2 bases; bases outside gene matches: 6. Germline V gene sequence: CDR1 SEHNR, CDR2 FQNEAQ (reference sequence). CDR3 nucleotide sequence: TGTGCCAGCAGCTTAGCTCCGGGACAGGGCAACACAGATACGCAGTATTTT. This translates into CASSLAPGQGNTDTQYF.

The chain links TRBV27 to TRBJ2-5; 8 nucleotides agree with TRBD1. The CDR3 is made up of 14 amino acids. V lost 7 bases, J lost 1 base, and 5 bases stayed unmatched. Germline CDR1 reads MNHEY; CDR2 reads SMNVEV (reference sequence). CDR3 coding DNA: TGTGCCAGCAACCCTCAGGGGGCCCAAGAGACCCAGTACTTC. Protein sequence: CASNPQGAQETQYF.

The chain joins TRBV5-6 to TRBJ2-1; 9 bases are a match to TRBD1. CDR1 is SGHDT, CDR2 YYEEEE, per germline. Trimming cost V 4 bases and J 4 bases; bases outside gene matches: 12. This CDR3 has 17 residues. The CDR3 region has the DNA TGTGCCAGCAGCCAGAGATTGGACAGGGGTTTATACAATGAGCAGTTCTTC. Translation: CASSQRLDRGLYNEQFF. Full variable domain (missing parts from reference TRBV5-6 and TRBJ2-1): DAGVTQSPTHLIKTRGQQVTLRCSPKSGHDTVSWYQQALGQGPQFIFQYYEEEERQRGNFPDRFSGHQFPNYSSELNVNALLLGDSALYLCASSQRLDRGLYNEQFFGPGTRLTVL.

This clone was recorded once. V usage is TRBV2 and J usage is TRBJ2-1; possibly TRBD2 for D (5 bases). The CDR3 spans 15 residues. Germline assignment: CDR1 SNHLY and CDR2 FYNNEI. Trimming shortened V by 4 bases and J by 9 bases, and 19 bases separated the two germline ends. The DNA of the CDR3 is TGTGCCAGCAGTGTGGTACCTAGTAATCGGGGTGAGCAGTTCTTC. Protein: CASSVVPSNRGEQFF.

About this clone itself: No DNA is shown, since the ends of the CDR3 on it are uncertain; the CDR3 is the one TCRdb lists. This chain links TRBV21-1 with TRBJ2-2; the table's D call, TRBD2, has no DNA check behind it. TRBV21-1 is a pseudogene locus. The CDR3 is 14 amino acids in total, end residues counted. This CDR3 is CASVGAGNTGELFF.